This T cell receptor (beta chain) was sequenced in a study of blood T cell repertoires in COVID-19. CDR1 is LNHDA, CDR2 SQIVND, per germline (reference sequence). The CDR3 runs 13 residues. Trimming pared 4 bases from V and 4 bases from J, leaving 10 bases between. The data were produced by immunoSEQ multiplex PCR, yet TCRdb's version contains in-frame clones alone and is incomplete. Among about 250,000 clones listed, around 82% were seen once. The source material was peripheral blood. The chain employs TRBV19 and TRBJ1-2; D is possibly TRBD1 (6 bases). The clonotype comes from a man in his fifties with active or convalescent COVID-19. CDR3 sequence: CASSTPGVYGYTF. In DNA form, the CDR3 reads TGTGCCAGTAGTACCCCAGGGGTCTATGGCTACACCTTC.